The 3 T cell receptor beta chains listed next were all sequenced from one sample in a study of T cell responses to AZD1222 COVID-19 vaccine. Profiling relied on immunoSEQ multiplex PCR, and the TCRdb table lists in-frame clones only, not all of them. Counted here are fewer than 150,000 clones, 92% occurring once; the ten biggest clones make up 13% to 15%. The sample in question was peripheral blood, obtained on day 0 of AZD1222 vaccination. These receptor sequences come from an adult in good health.

This sequence joins TRBV6-5 and TRBJ1-1, with D unresolved. The germline V gene has CDR1 MNHEY and CDR2 SVGAGI. The length of the CDR3 is 14 residues. Between the trimmed V and J ends, which lost 2 bases and 0 bases, there was a span of 7 bases. The CDR3 DNA follows: TGTGCCAGCAGTTACAGCGCTCTGAACACTGAAGCTTTCTTT. Translating gives CASSYSALNTEAFF.

The chain employs TRBV6-4 and TRBJ2-2; D unclear. Trimming removed 0 bases from V and 5 bases from J, with 4 bases in between. The CDR3 sequence is 13 residues long. The germline V gene encodes CDR1 MRHNA and CDR2 SNTAGT. The CDR3 region is CASSDSSTGELFF. In DNA, the CDR3 is TGTGCCAGCAGTGACTCGAGTACCGGGGAGCTGTTTTTT.

V and J are TRBV24-1 and TRBJ2-3, with 7 bases aligning to TRBD2. The germline V gene encodes CDR1 KGHDR and CDR2 SFDVKD. Trimming took 5 bases from V and 6 from J; bases not matched to a gene: 7. The length of the CDR3 is 14 residues. CDR3 nucleotides: TGTGCCACCAGTGGGCTAGCGGCCCCGGATACGCAGTATTTT. This codes for CATSGLAAPDTQYF.